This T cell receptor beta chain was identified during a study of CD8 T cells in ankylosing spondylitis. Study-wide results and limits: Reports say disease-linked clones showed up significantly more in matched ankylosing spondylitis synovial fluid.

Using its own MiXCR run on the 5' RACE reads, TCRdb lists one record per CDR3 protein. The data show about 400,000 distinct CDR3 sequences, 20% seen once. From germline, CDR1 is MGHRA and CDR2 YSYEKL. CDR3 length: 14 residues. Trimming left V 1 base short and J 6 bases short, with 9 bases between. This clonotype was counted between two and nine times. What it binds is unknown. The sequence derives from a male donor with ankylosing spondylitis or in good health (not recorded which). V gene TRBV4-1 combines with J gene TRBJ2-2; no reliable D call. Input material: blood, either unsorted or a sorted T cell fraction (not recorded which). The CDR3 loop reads CASSQGPSAGELFF. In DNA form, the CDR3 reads TGCGCCAGCAGCCAAGGGCCCAGCGCCGGGGAGCTGTTTTTT.